This entry is about one T cell receptor beta chain. In Seattle, patients joined the study during active infection and were tracked longitudinally. Authors' methods: From reference gene primer amplification, estimates of nucleated cell counts were derived. Assay used: immunoSEQ multiplex PCR; TCRdb lists only in-frame clones, some missing. V and J calls and clone size are given by that table; D and trimming were obtained from the DNA. In the table there are about 430,000 clones, roughly 89% of which are singletons. The data stem from a study of blood T cell repertoires in COVID-19. Study-level background: Spain, Italy and the United States supplied samples that represented acute and convalescent COVID-19. PBMCs, B-cell-depleted T cells, or T cells provided the cDNA or gDNA that made up the material.

Germline V gives CDR1 SGHDN, CDR2 FVKESK. There are 17 residues in the CDR3. V lost 0 bases to trimming and J lost 0 bases, with 9 bases between them. The origin of this receptor is a man between 18 and 29 years old with COVID-19, enrolled during active disease. Sequencing input: peripheral blood. The V gene is TRBV14, the J gene TRBJ1-6; a weak D match, TRBD1 (5 bases). The CDR3 DNA reads TGTGCCAGCAGCCAAGAGACAGTCAGCTCCTATAATTCACCCCTCCACTTT. Translated: CASSQETVSSYNSPLHF.